This record covers a single T cell receptor (beta chain). CDR3 length equals 15 residues. The V gene end was trimmed by 0 bases and the J gene end by 6 bases; junction bases not matched to a gene: 4. CDR1 is LNHNV, CDR2 YYDKDF, per germline (reference sequence). The data stem from a study of blood T cell repertoires in COVID-19. TCRdb keeps only in-frame clones here, not all; method: immunoSEQ multiplex PCR. Of 100,000 or so clones in the sample, around 86% were seen once. Sequenced sample: peripheral blood. The source of this sequence is a man in his fifties or sixties with acute or convalescent COVID-19. The V gene is TRBV15, the J gene TRBJ1-4; 7 nucleotides agree with TRBD1. CDR3 DNA sequence: TGTGCCACCAGCAGAGATCGTACAGGGGATGAAAAACTGTTTTTT. As protein: CATSRDRTGDEKLFF.